Listed here is a single T cell receptor beta chain. The data stem from a study of blood T cell repertoires in COVID-19. Study context: PBMCs, B-cell-depleted T cells, or T cells provided the cDNA or gDNA that made up the material.

Authors' methods: Amplified reference gene primers provided the basis for estimating nucleated cell counts. Profiled with immunoSEQ multiplex PCR; TCRdb holds only in-frame clones, not every one. Clone size and V and J calls were adopted from that table, with D and trimming inferred from the DNA. The sample yields about 280,000 clones, 85% seen once. Germline V gene lookup returns CDR1 SGHAT and CDR2 FQNNGV. CDR3 length: 17 amino acids. V was pared by 5 bases and J by 5 bases, with 12 bases of the junction left unmatched. Sequenced material: PBMCs or T cells enriched from blood (not recorded which). This TCR derives from a woman between 45 and 65 years old who had recovered from COVID-19. The chain combines TRBV11-2 with TRBJ2-2; 9 bases are a match to TRBD2. The CDR3 protein is CASSLGLAHLGTGELFF. The CDR3 DNA reads as TGTGCCAGCAGCCTGGGACTAGCTCATTTGGGTACCGGGGAGCTGTTTTTT.